This T cell receptor (beta chain) was profiled in a study of spatial heterogeneity in lung cancer. This clonotype was seen ten or more times. TCRdb re-analysed the 5' RACE reads in MiXCR, keeping a single row per CDR3 protein. The sample records about 16,000 distinct CDR3 sequences, 7.9% being singletons. Time point in this sample: sample taken at primary tumor resection. Unsorted samples of tumor, nontumor lung or frozen PBMC had their whole RNA sequenced. The CDR3 consists of 14 residues. Germline lookup yields CDR1 MNHEY and CDR2 SMNVEV (reference sequence). J gave up 3 bases and V 5 bases, and 4 bases lay outside the gene matches.

The TCR comes from a female donor with early-stage non-small cell lung cancer. The rearrangement uses TRBV27 and TRBJ1-5, with 7 bases identical to TRBD1. Here the sequenced sample was PBMCs, taken at surgery. CDR3 in DNA: TGTGCCAGCAGTCCAGGGACAGTCAATCAGCCCCAGCATTTT. It encodes CASSPGTVNQPQHF.